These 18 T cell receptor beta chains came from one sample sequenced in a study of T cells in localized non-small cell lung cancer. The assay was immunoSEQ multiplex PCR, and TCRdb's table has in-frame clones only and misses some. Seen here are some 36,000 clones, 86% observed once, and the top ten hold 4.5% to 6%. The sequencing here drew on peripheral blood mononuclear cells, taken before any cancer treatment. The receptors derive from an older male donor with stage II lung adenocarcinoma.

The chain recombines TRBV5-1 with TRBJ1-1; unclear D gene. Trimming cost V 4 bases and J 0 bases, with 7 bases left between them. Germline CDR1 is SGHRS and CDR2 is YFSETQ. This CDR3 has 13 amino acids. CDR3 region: CASSPTLNTEAFF. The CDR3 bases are TGCGCCAGCAGCCCGACTTTGAACACTGAAGCTTTCTTT.

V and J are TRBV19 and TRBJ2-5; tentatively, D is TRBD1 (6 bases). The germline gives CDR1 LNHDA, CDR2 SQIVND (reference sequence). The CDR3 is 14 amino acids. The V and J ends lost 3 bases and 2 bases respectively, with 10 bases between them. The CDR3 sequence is CASSIRTEQETQYF. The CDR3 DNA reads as TGTGCCAGTAGTATCCGGACAGAGCAAGAGACCCAGTACTTC.

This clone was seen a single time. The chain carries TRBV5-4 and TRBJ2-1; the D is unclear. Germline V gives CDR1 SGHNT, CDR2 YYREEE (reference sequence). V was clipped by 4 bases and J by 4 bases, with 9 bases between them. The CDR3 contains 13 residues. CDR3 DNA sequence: TGTGCCAGCAGCCCCATTACATACAATGAGCAGTTCTTC. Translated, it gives CASSPITYNEQFF.

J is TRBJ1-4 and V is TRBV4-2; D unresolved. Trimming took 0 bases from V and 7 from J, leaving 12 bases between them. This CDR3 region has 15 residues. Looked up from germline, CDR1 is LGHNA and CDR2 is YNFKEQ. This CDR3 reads CASSQEAAKTEKLFF. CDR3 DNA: TGTGCCAGCAGCCAAGAGGCAGCTAAGACTGAAAAACTGTTTTTT.

In nucleotides, the CDR3 is TGTGCCAGCAGTTGGGGCCGAGACGATGAGCAGTTCTTC. It specifies CASSWGRDDEQFF. The J gene is TRBJ2-1, the V gene TRBV2; possible D gene TRBD1, 5 bases. Germline CDR1 is SNHLY and CDR2 is FYNNEI. There are 13 residues in the CDR3. V lost 5 bases and J 8 bases, leaving 13 bases between the germline ends.

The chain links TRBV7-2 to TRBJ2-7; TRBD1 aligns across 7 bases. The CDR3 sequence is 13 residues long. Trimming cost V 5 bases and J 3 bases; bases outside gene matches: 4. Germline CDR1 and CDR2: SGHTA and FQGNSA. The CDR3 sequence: CASSRDRNYEQYF. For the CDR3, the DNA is TGTGCCAGCAGCCGGGACAGAAACTACGAGCAGTACTTC. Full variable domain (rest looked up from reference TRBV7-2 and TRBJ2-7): GAGVSQSPSNKVTEKGKDVELRCDPISGHTALYWYRQSLGQGLEFLIYFQGNSAPDKSGLPSDRFSAERTGGSVSTLTIQRTQQEDSAVYLCASSRDRNYEQYFGPGTRLTVT.

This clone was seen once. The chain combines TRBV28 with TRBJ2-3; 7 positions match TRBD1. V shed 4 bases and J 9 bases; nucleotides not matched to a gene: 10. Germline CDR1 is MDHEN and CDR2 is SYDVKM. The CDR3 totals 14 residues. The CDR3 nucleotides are TGTGCCAGCAGTTCCGGGACAGCCCGTCGGACGCAGTATTTT. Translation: CASSSGTARRTQYF. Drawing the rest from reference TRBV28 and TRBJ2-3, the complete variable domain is DVKVTQSSRYLVKRTGEKVFLECVQDMDHENMFWYRQDPGLGLRLIYFSYDVKMKEKGDIPEGYSVSREKKERFSLILESASTNQTSMYLCASSSGTARRTQYFGPGTRLTVL.

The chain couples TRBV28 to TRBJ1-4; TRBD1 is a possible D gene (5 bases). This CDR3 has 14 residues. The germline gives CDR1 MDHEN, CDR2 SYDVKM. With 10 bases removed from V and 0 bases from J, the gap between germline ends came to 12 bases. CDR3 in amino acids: CATAGGATNEKLFF. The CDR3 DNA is TGTGCCACCGCTGGGGGGGCAACTAATGAAAAACTGTTTTTT.

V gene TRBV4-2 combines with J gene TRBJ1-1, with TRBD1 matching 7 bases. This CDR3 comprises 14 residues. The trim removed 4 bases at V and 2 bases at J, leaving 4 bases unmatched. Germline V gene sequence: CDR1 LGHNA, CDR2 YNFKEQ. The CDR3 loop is CASSRDRVNTEAFF. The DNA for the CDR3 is TGTGCCAGCAGCCGCGACAGGGTAAACACTGAAGCTTTCTTT.

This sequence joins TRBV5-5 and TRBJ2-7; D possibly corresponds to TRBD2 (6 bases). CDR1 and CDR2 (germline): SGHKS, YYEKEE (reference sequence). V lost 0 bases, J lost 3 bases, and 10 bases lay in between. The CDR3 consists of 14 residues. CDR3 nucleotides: TGTGCCAGCAGCTTGGTCAATAGCGGCTACGAGCAGTACTTC. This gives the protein CASSLVNSGYEQYF.

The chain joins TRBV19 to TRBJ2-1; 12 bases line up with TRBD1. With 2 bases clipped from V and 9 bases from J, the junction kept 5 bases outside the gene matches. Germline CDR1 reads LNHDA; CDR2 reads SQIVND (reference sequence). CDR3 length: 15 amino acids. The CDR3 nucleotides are TGTGCCAGTAGTATACGGGACAGGGGGCTGGTTGAGCAGTTCTTC. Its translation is CASSIRDRGLVEQFF. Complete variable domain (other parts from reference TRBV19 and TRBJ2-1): DGGITQSPKYLFRKEGQNVTLSCEQNLNHDAMYWYRQDPGQGLRLIYYSQIVNDFQKGDIAEGYSVSREKKESFPLTVTSAQKNPTAFYLCASSIRDRGLVEQFFGPGTRLTVL.

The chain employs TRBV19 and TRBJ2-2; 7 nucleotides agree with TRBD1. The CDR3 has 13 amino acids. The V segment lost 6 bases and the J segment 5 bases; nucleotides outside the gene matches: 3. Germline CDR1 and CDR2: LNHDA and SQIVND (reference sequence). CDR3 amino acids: CASRTGLTGELFF. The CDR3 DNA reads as TGTGCCAGTAGGACAGGGTTAACCGGGGAGCTGTTTTTT.

DNA for the CDR3: TGTGCCAGCAGTTACCGGACAGGCAACACTGAAGCTTTCTTT. Translating gives CASSYRTGNTEAFF. The chain employs TRBV6-5 and TRBJ1-1; 7 positions match TRBD1. The V gene end was trimmed by 2 bases and the J gene end by 2 bases; junction bases not matched to a gene: 2. CDR1 and CDR2 from the germline V gene are MNHEY and SVGAGI. This CDR3 has 14 residues.

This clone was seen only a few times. The CDR3 is CASSPSQNTEAFF. In DNA form, the CDR3 reads TGTGCCAGCTCACCGTCACAGAACACTGAAGCTTTCTTT. The V gene is TRBV18, the J gene TRBJ1-1; D gene ambiguous. There are 13 residues in the CDR3. Germline-derived CDR1 and CDR2 are KGHSH and LQKENI. Between the trimmed V and J ends, which lost 3 bases and 1 base, there was a span of 6 bases.

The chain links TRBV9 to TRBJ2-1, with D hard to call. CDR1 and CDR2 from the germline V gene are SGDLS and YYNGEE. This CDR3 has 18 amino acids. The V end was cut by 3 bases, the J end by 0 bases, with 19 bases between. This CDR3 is CASSALMADHSSYNEQFF. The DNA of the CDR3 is TGTGCCAGCAGCGCCCTCATGGCGGACCACAGCTCCTACAATGAGCAGTTCTTC.

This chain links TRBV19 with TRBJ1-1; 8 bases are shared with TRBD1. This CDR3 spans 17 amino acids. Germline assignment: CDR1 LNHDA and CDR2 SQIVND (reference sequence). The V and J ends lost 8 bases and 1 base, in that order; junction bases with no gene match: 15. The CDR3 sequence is CASSRTGQTHGNTEAFF. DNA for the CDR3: TGTGCCAGTTCTAGGACAGGGCAAACCCACGGGAACACTGAAGCTTTCTTT.

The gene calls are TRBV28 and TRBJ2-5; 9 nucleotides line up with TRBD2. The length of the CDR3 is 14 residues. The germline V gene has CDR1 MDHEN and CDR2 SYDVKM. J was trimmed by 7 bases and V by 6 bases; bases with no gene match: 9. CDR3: CASRIAGALRTQYF. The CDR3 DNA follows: TGTGCCAGCAGGATAGCGGGGGCCCTGAGGACCCAGTACTTC.

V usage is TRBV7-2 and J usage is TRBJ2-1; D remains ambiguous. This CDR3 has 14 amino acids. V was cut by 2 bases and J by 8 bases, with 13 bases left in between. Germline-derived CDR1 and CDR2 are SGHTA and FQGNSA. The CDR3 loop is CASSLTPGRYEQFF. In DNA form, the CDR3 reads TGTGCCAGCAGCTTAACCCCGGGTAGGTATGAGCAGTTCTTC.